This T cell receptor (beta chain) was profiled in a study of blood T cell repertoires in COVID-19. Study information: PBMCs, B-cell-depleted T cells, or T cells were the source of the cDNA or gDNA that made up the material.

V dropped 7 bases and J dropped 5 bases, with 14 bases sitting between them. The germline gives CDR1 LNHDA, CDR2 SQIVND (reference sequence). The CDR3 contains 13 residues. Libraries were prepared by immunoSEQ multiplex PCR; TCRdb keeps only in-frame clonotypes and omits some of them. The profile shows 200,000 or so clones, about 85% of them singletons. The study recruited people aged about 18 to 95 years across 24 US areas. Material for sequencing was PBMCs or T cells enriched from blood (not recorded which). The chain uses TRBV19 and TRBJ1-1; tentative D call: TRBD1 (6 bases). The source is a man aged 25 to 40 who had recovered from COVID-19. The CDR3 sequence: CASTPGQGTEAFF. The CDR3 bases are TGTGCCAGTACCCCCGGGCAGGGGACTGAAGCTTTCTTT.